The present T cell receptor (beta chain) was sequenced within a study of cytomegalovirus exposure and HLA in healthy donors. On the study more broadly: Out of around 360 genotyped donors, 81% belonged to the Caucasian-associated ancestry cluster.

Those who donated were healthy bone marrow donors. Comments on this clone: The antigen is undetermined.

Study-wide points: It has been reported that TCR beta sequences accurately predicted the HLA-A and HLA-B alleles of most subjects.

A multiplex PCR was run with 60 Vbeta primers and 13 Jbeta primers. Profiled with immunoSEQ multiplex PCR; TCRdb holds only in-frame clones, not every one. Of under 150,000 clones listed, over 75% were seen once; the top ten hold approximately 1.2%. What was sequenced was PBMCs. The receptor was isolated from a middle-aged man in good health and CMV-seronegative.

Here the CDR3 reads CAIRATGTMNTEAFF. CDR3 DNA: TGTGCCATCAGAGCGACAGGTACTATGAACACTGAAGCTTTCTTT. This chain uses TRBV10-3 with TRBJ1-1; maybe TRBD1 (6 bases). The CDR3 is made up of 15 amino acids. The ends were cut back, 6 bases at V and 0 bases at J, with 14 bases in the middle. Germline V gene lookup returns CDR1 ENHRY and CDR2 SYGVKD.